Below, one T cell receptor (beta chain) is given with its context. The data were obtained in a study of T cell responses to AZD1222 COVID-19 vaccine. V lost 6 bases, J lost 7 bases, and 9 bases lay in between. The CDR3 runs to 12 residues. Libraries were prepared by immunoSEQ multiplex PCR; TCRdb keeps only in-frame clonotypes and omits some of them. The sample contains about 70,000 clones, under 90% of which appear only once. This TCR was recovered from an adult who received the AZD1222 COVID-19 vaccine. Source: peripheral blood, taken 28 days after the second AZD1222 dose. This sequence joins TRBV12-3 or TRBV12-4 and TRBJ1-4; D gene unclear. This CDR3 is CASSQTSEKLFF. CDR3 DNA: TGTGCCAGCAGCCAGACGAGTGAAAAACTGTTTTTT.